A selection of T cell receptor beta chains follows, all from one sample in a study of shared clonotypes between healthy human individuals. Clones were sequenced by immunoSEQ multiplex PCR, and TCRdb holds only the in-frame ones, with some missing. The sample carries millions of clones, about 95% recorded once. Sequencing input: naive CD4+ T cells sorted from blood. The receptors originated from a man aged 18 to 30 in good health. Each CDR3 is given with its conserved first and last residue. The D gene is left open where the match is weak.

V gene	D gene	CDR3 protein
TRBV5-4	NA	CASSLVRGARDTQYF
TRBV5-1	NA	CASSLERPGADTQYF
TRBV15	NA	CATSRDNGFDAGELFF
TRBV6-1	NA	CASSETRDRGTQYF
TRBV7-9	NA	CASSLDGRPDQPQHF
TRBV5-1	NA	CASSRGGGTEAFF
TRBV7-3	NA	CASSLGQNTEAFF
TRBV9	NA	CASSVDMNTEAFF
TRBV6-1	NA	CASSGGGGSGAQYF
TRBV10-3	NA	CAISRGGTGELFF
TRBV18	NA	CASRRDPSLAGNTIYF
TRBV28	NA	CASSQSREETQYF
TRBV6-5	NA	CASNNWQGGELFF
TRBV5-6	NA	CASSSKTVTQNTEAFF
TRBV7-9	NA	CASTKGRAGELFF
TRBV28	NA	CASSLDGFTNEKLFF
TRBV2	NA	CASSQGGGNTIYF
TRBV6-6	TRBD1	CASSYTGARSNQPQHF
TRBV30	TRBD1	CAWSLGTVGGNQPQHF
TRBV7-9	NA	CASSLGDRGAFF
TRBV5-1	TRBD1	CASSGTGEAFF
TRBV9	NA	CASSVADVILANYGYTF
TRBV7-6	NA	CASSSGRQGTLHF
TRBV7-2	TRBD2	CASSSGTSGDLFF
TRBV30	NA	CAWSRGAIGELFF
TRBV6-6	NA	CASSYSELSPEAFF
TRBV10-3	NA	CAISDSIRTAAGEQYF
TRBV10-3	TRBD2	CAISVTSGGSTDTQYF
TRBV28	TRBD1	CASSVSRDRGIYEQYF
TRBV19	NA	CASSISSNYGYTF
TRBV5-1	NA	CASSLDSDTQYF
TRBV19	TRBD1	CASSILHLSGTTGGRQETQYF
TRBV7-6	NA	CASSRYRMDSAQHF
TRBV27	NA	CASSQRGYSNQPQHF
TRBV6-1	NA	CASSGGAKGTEAFF
TRBV18	NA	CASSPLAGGNQPQHF
TRBV28	TRBD1	CASSMGDRVLYIQYF
TRBV7-9	NA	CASTPTGKGIGGANVLTF
TRBV10-1	NA	CASSIQIATGELFF
TRBV30	TRBD1	CAWSLPGTGGVYEQYF
TRBV15	NA	CATSREATAQQYF
TRBV11-2	NA	CASSLTADTQYF
TRBV5-6	TRBD1	CASSLGFGGQGSYEQYF